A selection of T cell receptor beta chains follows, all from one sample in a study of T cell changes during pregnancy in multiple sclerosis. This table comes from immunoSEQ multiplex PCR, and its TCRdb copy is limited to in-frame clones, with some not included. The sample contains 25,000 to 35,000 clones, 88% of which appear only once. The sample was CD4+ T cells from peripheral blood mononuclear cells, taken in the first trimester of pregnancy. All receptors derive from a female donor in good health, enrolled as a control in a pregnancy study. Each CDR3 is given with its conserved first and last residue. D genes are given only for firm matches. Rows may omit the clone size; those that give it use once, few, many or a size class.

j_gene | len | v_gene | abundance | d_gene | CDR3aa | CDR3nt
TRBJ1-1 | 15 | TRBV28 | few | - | CASSFSLGGNTEAFF | TGTGCCAGCAGTTTTTCCCTGGGGGGTAACACTGAAGCTTTCTTT
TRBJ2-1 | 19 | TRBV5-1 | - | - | CASSLEGPTLGSASNEQFF | TGCGCCAGCAGCTTGGAGGGGCCTACGCTGGGAAGCGCCTCAAATGAGCAGTTCTTC
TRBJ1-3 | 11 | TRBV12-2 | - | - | CASRYGNTIYF | TGTGCAAGTCGGTATGGAAACACCATATATTTT
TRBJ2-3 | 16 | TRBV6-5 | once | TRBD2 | CASSYTGLAGTDTQYF | TGTGCCAGCAGTTACACAGGACTAGCGGGCACAGATACGCAGTATTTT
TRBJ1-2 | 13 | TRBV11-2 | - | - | CASSSTERYGYTF | TGTGCCAGCAGCTCGACAGAAAGATATGGCTACACCTTC
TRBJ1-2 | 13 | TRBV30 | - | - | CAWSVAGPYGYTF | TGTGCCTGGAGTGTAGCGGGGCCCTATGGCTACACCTTC
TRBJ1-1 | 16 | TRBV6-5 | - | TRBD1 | CASSYSGTGGTTEAFF | TGTGCCAGCAGTTACTCGGGGACAGGGGGCACCACTGAAGCTTTCTTT
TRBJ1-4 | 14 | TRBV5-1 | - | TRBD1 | CASSSGQDNEKLFF | TGCGCCAGCAGCTCGGGACAGGATAATGAAAAACTGTTTTTT
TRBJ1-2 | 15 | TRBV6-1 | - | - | CASIVEDSGVNGYTF | TGTGCCAGCATCGTTGAGGACAGCGGCGTCAATGGCTACACCTTC
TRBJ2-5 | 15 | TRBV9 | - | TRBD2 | CASSTLAGNQETQYF | TGTGCCAGCAGCACACTAGCGGGGAACCAAGAGACCCAGTACTTC
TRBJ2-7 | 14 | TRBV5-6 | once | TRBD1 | CASLLDRGIHEQYF | TGTGCCAGCCTTCTCGACAGGGGAATCCACGAGCAGTACTTC
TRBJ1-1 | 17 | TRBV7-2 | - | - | CASSFLSLRERNTEAFF | TGTGCCAGCAGCTTTTTGTCACTTAGGGAGAGGAACACTGAAGCTTTCTTT
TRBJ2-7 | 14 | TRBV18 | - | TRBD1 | CASSPQDRGYEQYF | TGTGCCAGCTCACCCCAGGACAGGGGGTATGAGCAGTACTTC
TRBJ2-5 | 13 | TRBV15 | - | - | CATSRDSSETQYF | TGTGCCACCAGCAGAGACTCGTCGGAGACCCAGTACTTC
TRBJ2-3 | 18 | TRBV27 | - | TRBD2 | CASIKRPSGGSRTDTQYF | TGTGCCAGCATAAAACGGCCTAGCGGGGGCTCTCGCACAGATACGCAGTATTTT
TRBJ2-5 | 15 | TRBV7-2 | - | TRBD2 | CASSPLRGDGGTQYF | TGTGCCAGCAGTCCTTTGCGGGGGGACGGGGGGACCCAGTACTTC
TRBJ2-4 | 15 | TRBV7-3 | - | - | CASSLDRTDKNIQYF | TGTGCCAGCAGCCTAGACAGGACAGACAAAAACATTCAGTACTTC